The 29 T cell receptor beta chains in this list originate from one sample, sequenced in a study of PD-1 blockade in classical Hodgkin lymphoma. Noted time point: cycle 4 day 1 (C4D1), after 5 to 7 weeks of nivolumab. Every one of the patients relapsed after autologous stem cell transplantation (brentuximab vedotin exposure was variable). Purification of CD4+ T cells from thawed PBMCs was performed via magnetic negative selection. Clones were sequenced by immunoSEQ multiplex PCR, and TCRdb holds only the in-frame ones, with some missing. Here the sample spans 30,000 to 40,000 clones, about 94% being singletons. The material was CD4+ T cells from blood, obtained before the fourth cycle of nivolumab. The source is a human donor with classical Hodgkin lymphoma.

The V gene is TRBV7-8, the J gene TRBJ2-1, with TRBD2 as a possible D gene (5 bases). The CDR3 has 15 residues. With 2 bases removed from V and 7 bases from J, the gap between germline ends came to 15 bases. CDR1 and CDR2 from the germline V gene are SGHVS and FQNEAQ. CDR3 in amino acids: CASSLRIDPGNEQFF. CDR3 sequence (DNA): TGTGCCAGCAGCTTAAGGATTGACCCGGGGAATGAGCAGTTCTTC. The variable domain in full, with the rest retrieved from reference TRBV7-8 and TRBJ2-1, is GAGVSQSPRYKVAKRGQDVALRCDPISGHVSLFWYQQALGQGPEFLTYFQNEAQLDKSGLPSDRFFAERPEGSVSTLKIQRTQQEDSAVYLCASSLRIDPGNEQFFGPGTRLTVL.

This clone was recorded once. The chain couples TRBV2 to TRBJ2-5, with TRBD1 matching over 11 bases. Germline trimming cut 6 bases from V and 5 bases from J; bases unmatched to any gene: 2. There are 13 residues in the CDR3. The germline V gene encodes CDR1 SNHLY and CDR2 FYNNEI. CDR3 in amino acids: CASRWDRGETQYF. CDR3 bases: TGTGCCAGCAGATGGGACAGGGGGGAGACCCAGTACTTC.

V usage is TRBV19 and J usage is TRBJ2-1, with a possible D match to TRBD2 (6 bases). The CDR3 extends over 15 amino acids. Germline V gives CDR1 LNHDA, CDR2 SQIVND (reference sequence). With 5 bases removed from V and 8 bases from J, the gap between germline ends came to 19 bases. CDR3: CASSLGAGLGDEQFF. For the CDR3, the DNA is TGTGCCAGTAGTCTTGGGGCGGGGTTGGGCGATGAGCAGTTCTTC.

The V and J genes are TRBV7-2 and TRBJ2-7, with 12 bases fitting TRBD2. The CDR3 covers 15 residues. The V gene end was trimmed by 3 bases and the J gene end by 0 bases; junction bases not matched to a gene: 0. Germline assignment: CDR1 SGHTA and CDR2 FQGNSA. The CDR3 here is CASSLTSGSSYEQYF. The CDR3 DNA reads TGTGCCAGCAGCTTGACTAGCGGGAGCTCCTACGAGCAGTACTTC.

V is TRBV7-9 and J is TRBJ1-1, with TRBD1 identical over 9 bases. This CDR3 is 17 amino acids long. After removal of 5 bases from V and 0 bases from J, the junction contained 10 bases not matched to a gene. CDR1 is SEHNR, CDR2 FQNEAQ, per germline (reference sequence). CDR3 nucleotide sequence: TGTGCCAGCAGCGCGCAGGCGGGACAGGGCTTGAACACTGAAGCTTTCTTT. Amino acids: CASSAQAGQGLNTEAFF. Using reference TRBV7-9 and TRBJ1-1 for the parts outside the CDR3, the full variable domain is DTGVSQNPRHKITKRGQNVTFRCDPISEHNRLYWYRQTLGQGPEFLTYFQNEAQLEKSRLLSDRFSAERPKGSFSTLEIQRTEQGDSAMYLCASSAQAGQGLNTEAFFGQGTRLTVV.

The chain combines TRBV7-9 with TRBJ1-1; D gene ambiguous. The CDR3 is 15 amino acids. Looked up from germline, CDR1 is SEHNR and CDR2 is FQNEAQ (reference sequence). V dropped 8 bases and J dropped 0 bases, with 16 bases sitting between them. The DNA of the CDR3 is TGTGCCAGCGGACCGGCCCAACCCATGAACACTGAAGCTTTCTTT. It encodes CASGPAQPMNTEAFF.

The CDR3 region has the DNA TGCAGCGTGGGTGACAGGGTGCGGGAAAAACTGTTTTTT. This translates into CSVGDRVREKLFF. The chain has TRBV29-1 and TRBJ1-4; 7 bases agree with TRBD1. The CDR3 contains 13 residues. Trimming at V came to 6 bases and at J to 8 bases, leaving 9 bases not matched to a gene. Germline V gene sequence: CDR1 SQVTM, CDR2 ANQGSEA.

The table lists this clone with a few counts. CDR3 protein: CASSLTLGNEQFF. The DNA of the CDR3 is TGTGCCAGCAGTTTAACCTTGGGGAATGAGCAGTTCTTC. The chain joins TRBV27 to TRBJ2-1; D gene unclear. The germline V gene encodes CDR1 MNHEY and CDR2 SMNVEV (reference sequence). The V and J ends lost 2 bases and 7 bases respectively, with 9 bases between them. The CDR3 totals 13 residues.

Only one count was recorded for this clone. In DNA form, the CDR3 reads TGTGCCAGTAGTATCGACAGGGGCACAGATACGCAGTATTTT. This gives the protein CASSIDRGTDTQYF. This chain uses TRBV19 with TRBJ2-3; 7 bases fit TRBD1. The CDR3 has 14 residues. V gave up 3 bases and J gave up 1 base; unmatched junction bases: 1. Per germline, CDR1 LNHDA and CDR2 SQIVND (reference sequence).

V is TRBV9 and J is TRBJ1-2, with a weak D call TRBD1 (5 bases). Germline CDR1 SGDLS, CDR2 YYNGEE. Trimming left V 0 bases short and J 4 bases short, with 10 bases between. This CDR3 region has 14 residues. The CDR3 here is CASSVVGASYGYTF. Written as DNA, the CDR3 is TGTGCCAGCAGCGTAGTAGGGGCTAGCTATGGCTACACCTTC.

CDR3 residues: CASSSRDRGSYEQYF. The CDR3 DNA sequence: TGTGCCAGCAGTTCCCGGGACAGGGGATCCTACGAGCAGTACTTC. This rearrangement joins TRBV6-5 to TRBJ2-7; 10 nucleotides match TRBD1. V lost 4 bases to trimming and J lost 1 base; unmatched junction nucleotides: 4. The CDR3 has 15 residues. The germline V gene encodes CDR1 MNHEY and CDR2 SVGAGI.

The J gene is TRBJ2-1, the V gene TRBV12-5, with D perhaps matching TRBD1 (5 bases). The CDR3 is 13 amino acids. Germline V gene sequence: CDR1 LGHNT, CDR2 FRNRAP. The V gene lost 6 bases and the J gene lost 8 bases, with 14 bases spanning the gap. CDR3 in DNA: TGTGCTAGTGGGAGCAGGGTTTTGGATGAGCAGTTCTTC. Translation: CASGSRVLDEQFF.

The gene calls are TRBV7-9 and TRBJ1-4, with 8 bases aligning to TRBD1. With 5 bases clipped from V and 0 bases from J, the junction kept 8 bases outside the gene matches. The CDR3 runs 17 residues. Germline V gives CDR1 SEHNR, CDR2 FQNEAQ (reference sequence). The chain's CDR3 is CASSPDRQGSTNEKLFF. CDR3 bases: TGTGCCAGCAGCCCCGATCGACAGGGGTCAACTAATGAAAAACTGTTTTTT.

This chain uses TRBV9 with TRBJ2-4; the match to TRBD1 covers 9 bases. The CDR3 is 16 amino acids. V shed 0 bases and J 2 bases; nucleotides not matched to a gene: 3. From germline, CDR1 is SGDLS and CDR2 YYNGEE. The CDR3 nucleotides are TGTGCCAGCAGCGTAGAACAGGGGGCGACCAAAAACATTCAGTACTTC. It encodes CASSVEQGATKNIQYF.

The V call is TRBV30, the J call TRBJ2-2, with D tentatively TRBD1 (5 bases). There are 14 residues in the CDR3. V shed 2 bases and J shed 3 bases, with 10 bases lying between them. The germline V gene has CDR1 GTSNPN and CDR2 SVGIG (reference sequence). CDR3 in amino acids: CAWSFQTDTGELFF. In DNA form, the CDR3 reads TGTGCCTGGAGTTTCCAGACAGACACCGGGGAGCTGTTTTTT.

The rearrangement links TRBV7-8 to TRBJ1-5; D remains unclear. The length of the CDR3 is 15 residues. Germline V gives CDR1 SGHVS, CDR2 FQNEAQ. Trimming took off 1 base at V and 1 base at J, with 8 bases between the two ends. CDR3 nucleotide sequence: TGTGCCAGCAGCTTAGTGACCGGGAGCAATCAGCCCCAGCATTTT. Encoded protein: CASSLVTGSNQPQHF.

The CDR3 nucleotides are TGTGCCAGCAGCGTACAGGGCGCAGATACGCAGTATTTT. It yields the protein CASSVQGADTQYF. The chain employs TRBV5-4 and TRBJ2-3, with D tentatively TRBD1 (6 bases). Germline CDR1 SGHNT, CDR2 YYREEE (reference sequence). The CDR3 is 13 amino acids. Deletions cut 4 bases from V and 4 bases from J, with 10 bases between.

This rearrangement joins TRBV27 to TRBJ1-2; the match to TRBD1 covers 11 bases. The CDR3 loop spans 15 amino acids. V was clipped by 2 bases and J by 3 bases; unmatched bases: 2. Germline V gives CDR1 MNHEY, CDR2 SMNVEV (reference sequence). In DNA form, the CDR3 reads TGTGCCAGCAGTTTACAGGGACAGGGGGACTATGGCTACACCTTC. This gives the protein CASSLQGQGDYGYTF.

The chain couples TRBV6-1 to TRBJ2-7, with D perhaps TRBD1 (5 bases). This CDR3 comprises 15 residues. V gave up 7 bases and J gave up 2 bases, with 18 bases separating them. Germline CDR1 MNHNS, CDR2 SASEGT. CDR3 nucleotide sequence: TGTGCCAGCAATAGACAGCCAAATACCCCCTACGAGCAGTACTTC. Translation: CASNRQPNTPYEQYF.

V gene TRBV28 combines with J gene TRBJ1-5, with D unresolved. CDR1 and CDR2 (germline): MDHEN, SYDVKM. The CDR3 runs 14 residues. The germline V and J ends were trimmed by 2 bases and 5 bases, with 10 bases remaining between them. As DNA, the CDR3 is TGTGCCAGCAGTTTACCGGGGTTGGATCAGCCCCAGCATTTT. Encoded protein: CASSLPGLDQPQHF.

The rearrangement uses TRBV7-9 and TRBJ2-7; D is possibly TRBD2 (5 bases). Per the germline V gene, CDR1 is SEHNR and CDR2 is FQNEAQ (reference sequence). The CDR3 has 17 residues. Trimming removed 4 bases from V and 0 bases from J, with 19 bases in between. CDR3 in DNA: TGTGCCAGCAGCTCCGGAAAAGGGAGATGGTTCTCCTACGAGCAGTACTTC. Translation gives CASSSGKGRWFSYEQYF. Filled out from reference TRBV7-9 and TRBJ2-7, the complete variable domain reads DTGVSQNPRHKITKRGQNVTFRCDPISEHNRLYWYRQTLGQGPEFLTYFQNEAQLEKSRLLSDRFSAERPKGSFSTLEIQRTEQGDSAMYLCASSSGKGRWFSYEQYFGPGTRLTVT.

This sequence joins TRBV18 and TRBJ2-1; TRBD2 matches 9 bases. The CDR3 covers 14 residues. CDR1 is KGHSH and CDR2 is LQKENI in the germline V gene. The V and J ends lost 2 bases and 8 bases, in that order; junction bases with no gene match: 4. The CDR3 DNA sequence: TGTGCCAGCTCACCATTGCGGGAGGGGGATGAGCAGTTCTTC. Protein: CASSPLREGDEQFF.

This rearrangement joins TRBV19 to TRBJ2-7; a weak D match, TRBD1 (6 bases). From germline, CDR1 is LNHDA and CDR2 SQIVND (reference sequence). The length of the CDR3 is 17 residues. Trimming removed 5 bases at V and 2 bases at J, with 22 bases between. As DNA, the CDR3 is TGTGCCAGTAGTCCCGCCAAGCCAGGGACACCTCCCTACGAGCAGTACTTC. Its protein product is CASSPAKPGTPPYEQYF.

V usage is TRBV19 and J usage is TRBJ1-6; a possible D gene is TRBD1 (6 bases). CDR1 and CDR2 from the germline V gene are LNHDA and SQIVND (reference sequence). Deletions cut 3 bases from V and 14 bases from J, with 17 bases between. This CDR3 region has 14 residues. CDR3 loop: CASSIGQSNRALHF. The CDR3 DNA follows: TGTGCCAGTAGTATTGGACAGTCCAATCGGGCCCTCCACTTT.

The chain uses TRBV10-2 and TRBJ2-7, with 10 positions matching TRBD1. J was trimmed by 1 base and V by 7 bases; bases with no gene match: 7. Germline assignment: CDR1 WSHSY and CDR2 SAAADI. The CDR3 consists of 15 residues. CDR3 sequence: CASTRTGGISYEQYF. The CDR3 DNA reads TGCGCCAGCACTAGGACAGGGGGGATATCCTACGAGCAGTACTTC.

The chain uses TRBV7-9 and TRBJ1-4; possible D gene TRBD1, 5 bases. Per germline, CDR1 SEHNR and CDR2 FQNEAQ (reference sequence). This CDR3 spans 15 amino acids. Trimming stripped 1 base from V and 3 bases from J, with 9 bases between. The chain's CDR3 is CASSLEQEPNEKLFF. CDR3 DNA: TGTGCCAGCAGCTTAGAACAGGAGCCTAATGAAAAACTGTTTTTT.

The rearrangement uses TRBV5-1 and TRBJ2-6, with TRBD2 as a possible D gene (5 bases). Trimming pared 5 bases from V and 3 bases from J, leaving 24 bases between. Looked up from germline, CDR1 is SGHRS and CDR2 is YFSETQ. The length of the CDR3 is 19 residues. CDR3 residues: CASRNLPDIVDYGANVLTF. The CDR3 DNA sequence: TGCGCCAGCAGAAACCTCCCCGACATCGTCGACTATGGGGCCAACGTCCTGACTTTC.

The chain has TRBV19 and TRBJ2-2; D call uncertain. This CDR3 region has 13 residues. Trimming took 6 bases from V and 1 from J, leaving 6 bases between them. Germline V gene sequence: CDR1 LNHDA, CDR2 SQIVND (reference sequence). CDR3 amino acids: CASSGLNTGELFF. For the CDR3, the DNA is TGTGCCAGTAGCGGGCTGAACACCGGGGAGCTGTTTTTT.

This clone was picked up one time. This chain connects TRBV6-1 to TRBJ1-2; D unclear. The CDR3 consists of 15 residues. CDR1 MNHNS and CDR2 SASEGT come from the germline V gene. The ends were cut back, 4 bases at V and 4 bases at J, with 16 bases in the middle. The CDR3 DNA follows: TGTGCCAGCAGTGTCGACCCTCGGGCCCTCTATGGCTACACCTTC. Translating gives CASSVDPRALYGYTF.